The next 7 T cell receptor beta chains were all read from a single sample in a study of blood T cell repertoires in COVID-19. This table comes from immunoSEQ multiplex PCR, and its TCRdb copy is limited to in-frame clones, with some not included. The table records 130,000 to 150,000 clones, about four fifths of them present only once. Sequences were obtained from peripheral blood. Receptors originate from a human donor with acute or convalescent COVID-19. The donor label of this sample is uncertain.

This clone was observed a few times. The chain has TRBV4-1 and TRBJ2-7; possible D gene TRBD1, 6 bases. V lost 10 bases and J 0 bases, leaving 13 bases between the germline ends. The CDR3 consists of 13 residues. The germline gives CDR1 MGHRA, CDR2 YSYEKL. The CDR3: CATSRTVSYEQYF. CDR3 coding DNA: TGCGCCACTTCCCGGACAGTCTCCTACGAGCAGTACTTC.

This clone was seen more than once but under ten times. The rearrangement uses TRBV6-1 and TRBJ2-2; 10 bases fit TRBD1. This CDR3 spans 16 amino acids. Trimming at V came to 4 bases and at J to 4 bases, leaving 6 bases not matched to a gene. Germline assignment: CDR1 MNHNS and CDR2 SASEGT. DNA for the CDR3: TGTGCCAGCAGTGCGGGGAGGACAGGGGGCACCGGGGAGCTGTTTTTT. Amino acids: CASSAGRTGGTGELFF.

This clone has at least ten counts. The V call is TRBV29-1, the J call TRBJ1-5, with D perhaps matching TRBD1 (5 bases). Germline lookup yields CDR1 SQVTM and CDR2 ANQGSEA. This CDR3 has 13 residues. Trimming took 5 bases from V and 3 from J, leaving 11 bases between them. The CDR3 DNA sequence: TGCAGCGTTCAGGGAGGCACCAATCAGCCCCAGCATTTT. This sequence encodes CSVQGGTNQPQHF.

The chain recombines TRBV25-1 with TRBJ1-2, with 7 bases matching TRBD1. Trimming at V came to 5 bases and at J to 7 bases, leaving 16 bases not matched to a gene. This CDR3 has 16 residues. Germline lookup yields CDR1 MGHDK and CDR2 SYGVNS. The CDR3 nucleotides are TGTGCCAGCAGTCCTTCTACCTCGACAGGGCTCGGTGGCTACACCTTC. Protein: CASSPSTSTGLGGYTF.

In this sample, this clone turned up many times. This chain connects TRBV7-9 to TRBJ2-7; 9 positions match TRBD1. The CDR3 spans 13 residues. Germline assignment: CDR1 SEHNR and CDR2 FQNEAQ (reference sequence). The V segment lost 8 bases and the J segment 2 bases; nucleotides outside the gene matches: 4. CDR3 region: CASWGTGTYEQYF. CDR3 DNA: TGTGCCAGCTGGGGGACAGGGACCTACGAGCAGTACTTC.

This sequence joins TRBV5-6 and TRBJ2-7; a weak D match, TRBD2 (5 bases). Trimming left V 6 bases short and J 6 bases short, with 16 bases between. The CDR3 runs 13 residues. Germline V gives CDR1 SGHDT, CDR2 YYEEEE. CDR3 protein: CASTTSGIGEQYV. For the CDR3, the DNA is TGTGCCAGCACCACCTCCGGGATAGGCGAGCAGTACGTC.

The rearrangement uses TRBV2 and TRBJ2-7; D call uncertain. Germline V lookup: CDR1 SNHLY, CDR2 FYNNEI. Trimming took 8 bases from V and 2 from J, leaving 10 bases between them. The CDR3 loop spans 12 amino acids. CDR3 DNA: TGTGCCAGCGGGCAGCTAACCTACGAGCAGTACGTC. It codes for CASGQLTYEQYV.